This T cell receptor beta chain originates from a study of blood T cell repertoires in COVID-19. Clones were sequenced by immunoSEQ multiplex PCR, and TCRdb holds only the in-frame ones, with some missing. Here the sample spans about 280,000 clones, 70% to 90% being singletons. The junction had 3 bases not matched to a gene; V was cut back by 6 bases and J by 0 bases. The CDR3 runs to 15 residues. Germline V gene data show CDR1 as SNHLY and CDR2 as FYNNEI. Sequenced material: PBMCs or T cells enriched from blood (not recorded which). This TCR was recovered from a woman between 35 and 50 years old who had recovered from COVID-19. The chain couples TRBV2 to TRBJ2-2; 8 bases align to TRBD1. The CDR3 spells CASRRQGPNTGELFF. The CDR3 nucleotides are TGTGCCAGCAGGAGACAGGGGCCGAACACCGGGGAGCTGTTTTTT. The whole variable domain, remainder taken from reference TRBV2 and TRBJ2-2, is EPEVTQTPSHQVTQMGQEVILRCVPISNHLYFYWYRQILGQKVEFLVSFYNNEISEKSEIFDDQFSVERPDGSNFTLKIRSTKLEDSAMYFCASRRQGPNTGELFFGEGSRLTVL.